A selection of T cell receptor beta chains follows, all from one sample in a study of OX40 agonist ivuxolimab in advanced cancers. Sequencing was performed with immunoSEQ multiplex PCR; in TCRdb, only in-frame clones are kept and a portion is missing. The table shows 77,000 or so clones, with roughly 91% occurring only once. This sample comprised CD4+ or CD8+ T cells sorted from blood, obtained in a trial of the OX40 agonist ivuxolimab. The receptors were gathered from an adult with an advanced solid tumor such as melanoma, head and neck, liver or kidney cancer. CDR3s include the opening cysteine and the closing phenylalanine or tryptophan. Each record gives: CDR3 DNA, CDR3 protein, J gene, clone size, V gene, D gene. D genes are given only for firm matches. Clone size is given for some rows only: seen once, a few or many times, or a class if the clone is expanded.

TGTGCCAGCAGGCTTGCCGGGACCCGCTACGAGCAGTACTTC CASRLAGTRYEQYF TRBJ2-7 NA TRBV28 NA
TGTGCCAGCAGTTTAAACTCGCCGGGACAGCTTATGGCAGATACGCAGTATTTT CASSLNSPGQLMADTQYF TRBJ2-3 NA TRBV27 TRBD1
TGTGCCAGCAGTGCCCGACCTAGCTACGAGCAGTACTTC CASSARPSYEQYF TRBJ2-7 once TRBV2 NA
TGTGCCAGCAGTCCATCTCGATTGACCGGGGAGCTGTTTTTT CASSPSRLTGELFF TRBJ2-2 NA TRBV6-6 NA
TGTGCCAGCAGTTTACAAAGCGGGAGGTATGAGCAGTTCTTC CASSLQSGRYEQFF TRBJ2-1 NA TRBV27 TRBD2
TGTGCCAGCAGCTTAATCGCGGGGGCCTCAGATACGCAGTATTTT CASSLIAGASDTQYF TRBJ2-3 once TRBV7-3 NA
TGCGCCAGCAGCCGTACGGACGGGAGCTCTGGAAACACCATATATTTT CASSRTDGSSGNTIYF TRBJ1-3 NA TRBV4-1 NA
TGTGCCAGCAGCCCGATCGGAACGGTCGGTGAAAAACTGTTTTTT CASSPIGTVGEKLFF TRBJ1-4 NA TRBV28 NA
TGTGCCAGCAGCTTACAGGGCCCCCTTAACTATGGCTACACCTTC CASSLQGPLNYGYTF TRBJ1-2 NA TRBV11-2 NA
TGTGCCAGCAGTGAACCTCCTTACAATGAGCAGTTCTTC CASSEPPYNEQFF TRBJ2-1 NA TRBV6-1 NA
TGTGCCAGCAGCTTGACGGCGGGGGGGCCCGAGACCCAGTACTTC CASSLTAGGPETQYF TRBJ2-5 once TRBV7-3 TRBD2
TGTGCCAGCAGCCCGCCGTGGCCGGGCGAGCAGTACTTC CASSPPWPGEQYF TRBJ2-7 NA TRBV5-1 NA
TGTGCCAGCAGCTTGACGGCCTCCTACGAGCAGTACTTC CASSLTASYEQYF TRBJ2-7 NA TRBV11-3 NA
TGCGCCAGCAGTGCCCGGGACAGGGATTTCTACGAGCAGTACTTC CASSARDRDFYEQYF TRBJ2-7 NA TRBV4-1 TRBD1
TGTGCCAGCAGCTTAGGTAGGGACTACGAGCAGTACTTC CASSLGRDYEQYF TRBJ2-7 NA TRBV7-8 NA
TGTGCCAGCAGCTTGGGCGGGGAAGGGGGAGAGACCCAGTACTTC CASSLGGEGGETQYF TRBJ2-5 NA TRBV5-6 NA
TGTGCCAGCAGCTTAGTAACAATGACTTACGAGCAGTACTTC CASSLVTMTYEQYF TRBJ2-7 once TRBV7-9 NA
TGTGCCAGCAGTTTGTTCAACTACGGCGGGGGAGAGACCCAGTACTTC CASSLFNYGGGETQYF TRBJ2-5 NA TRBV28 TRBD2
TGTGCCAGCAGTGTTACGGGGTCCGGCTACGAGCAGTACTTC CASSVTGSGYEQYF TRBJ2-7 NA TRBV6-1 NA
TGTGCCAGCAGCCAAGTGACAGGGGCTGGAAACACCATATATTTT CASSQVTGAGNTIYF TRBJ1-3 NA TRBV4-2 TRBD1
TGTGCCACCACTCCCCCCGGGGCGGGGAACACCGGGGAGCTGTTTTTT CATTPPGAGNTGELFF TRBJ2-2 once TRBV19 NA
TGTGCCAGCAGCTTCTCAGGGGAATCCTACAATGAGCAGTTCTTC CASSFSGESYNEQFF TRBJ2-1 once TRBV11-3 NA